A single sample gave rise to the 2 T cell receptor beta chains below, sequenced in a study of blood T cells in healthy people across ages. Together with a sample-barcoded 5' primer, a J-beta primer mix was included in a second PCR lasting about 6 to 11 cycles. TCRdb re-analysed the 5' RACE reads in MiXCR, keeping a single row per CDR3 protein. This sample yields 650,000 to 1,000,000 distinct CDR3 sequences, of which 30% to 45% are seen a single time; 10% to 15% belongs to the top ten. The sequenced sample consisted of blood. Every receptor here comes from a man aged 18 to 30 in good health.

Points on this clonotype: A much larger clone differs by one base, so this may be a read error. The J gene is TRBJ2-5, the V gene TRBV10-3, with 7 bases lining up with TRBD2. Germline values: CDR1 ENHRY, CDR2 SYGVKD. CDR3 length equals 13 residues. After removal of 9 bases from V and 11 bases from J, the junction contained 15 bases not matched to a gene. The CDR3 DNA reads as TGTGCCATGGGCGGGGGACCTTACAATGAGCAGTACTTC. Its translation is CAMGGGPYNEQYF.

V is TRBV20-1 and J is TRBJ1-6; TRBD1 is a possible D gene (6 bases). Trimming removed 0 bases at V and 4 bases at J, with 13 bases between. This CDR3 spans 16 amino acids. Germline V lookup: CDR1 DFQATT, CDR2 SNEGSKA (reference sequence). The CDR3 reads CSARDPGGPYNSPLHF. In nucleotides, the CDR3 is TGCAGTGCTAGAGATCCCGGGGGGCCTTATAATTCACCCCTCCACTTT.